These 23 T cell receptor beta chains were sequenced from one sample in a study of regulatory T cells in long-lasting Graves disease. Time point denoted: newly diagnosed GD, antithyroid drugs for less than 3 months. Extracted RNA from PBMCs served as the source of the TCR library. Arm-PCR of CDR3 regions and iRepertoire HTBI primers were used to build TCR beta libraries. Each CDR3 protein gets one entry after TCRdb re-called the multiplex PCR reads with MiXCR. The data contain under 300,000 distinct CDR3 sequences, roughly 21% of them singletons. Sequencing used peripheral blood mononuclear cells (PBMCs), obtained at new diagnosis, from a patient treated with antithyroid drugs. The receptors were gathered from a female donor with Graves disease.

The V call is TRBV5-1, the J call TRBJ2-1; 16 bases line up with TRBD2. The CDR3 contains 16 residues. CDR1 and CDR2 (germline): SGHRS, YFSETQ. With V trimmed by 4 bases and J by 7 bases, 5 bases remained unmatched. In DNA, the CDR3 is TGCGCCAGCAGCGAGGGACTAGCGGGAGGGTGGAATGAGCAGTTCTTC. It codes for CASSEGLAGGWNEQFF.

This clonotype was seen ten or more times. This chain links TRBV12-3 or TRBV12-4 with TRBJ1-1; D ambiguous. CDR3 length equals 14 residues. Trimming took 6 bases from V and 1 from J, leaving 12 bases between them. CDR3 DNA sequence: TGTGCCAGCAGCTTAAGGGTCCGGAACACTGAAGCTTTCTTT. This codes for CASSLRVRNTEAFF.

This clonotype was observed many times. The CDR3 is CASSQQIAGGGQYF. DNA of the CDR3: TGCGCCAGCAGCCAACAAATAGCGGGAGGCGGGCAGTATTTT. The rearrangement joins TRBV4-1 to TRBJ2-3, with 10 bases identical to TRBD2. The CDR3 consists of 14 residues. Germline V gene lookup returns CDR1 MGHRA and CDR2 YSYEKL. The V gene end was trimmed by 2 bases and the J gene end by 11 bases; junction bases not matched to a gene: 7.

In this sample, this clonotype turned up many times. The chain carries TRBV10-2 and TRBJ1-2, with D perhaps matching TRBD1 (5 bases). Germline V gene lookup returns CDR1 WSHSY and CDR2 SAAADI. This CDR3 is 13 amino acids long. V shed 8 bases and J shed 3 bases, with 13 bases lying between them. The CDR3 spells CASAFRGDYGYTF. The CDR3 DNA is TGCGCCAGCGCTTTTAGGGGCGACTATGGCTACACCTTC.

The V call is TRBV9, the J call TRBJ2-7; D may be TRBD2 (6 bases). From germline, CDR1 is SGDLS and CDR2 YYNGEE. CDR3 size: 13 residues. The V end was cut by 4 bases, the J end by 7 bases, with 15 bases between. For the CDR3, the DNA is TGTGCCAGCAGCCCGGGACTTTACAATGAGCAGTACTTC. Its translation: CASSPGLYNEQYF.

This clonotype has a count of ten or more. The rearrangement joins TRBV12-3 or TRBV12-4 to TRBJ1-1, with D maybe TRBD1 (5 bases). CDR3 length equals 14 residues. Trimming took off 6 bases at V and 1 base at J, with 12 bases between the two ends. CDR3 sequence reads: CASRTKTENTEAFF. In DNA form, the CDR3 reads TGTGCCAGCAGGACCAAGACAGAGAACACTGAAGCTTTCTTT.

The chain uses TRBV28 and TRBJ2-7; 10 nucleotides agree with TRBD1. CDR1 and CDR2 from the germline V gene are MDHEN and SYDVKM. Trimming took 7 bases from V and 4 from J; bases not matched to a gene: 7. The CDR3 extends over 14 amino acids. The CDR3 region has the DNA TGTGCCAGCACAACCGGGACAGGGGAGTACGAGCAGTACTTC. This gives the protein CASTTGTGEYEQYF.

In its sample, this clonotype was seen many times. This chain joins TRBV2 and TRBJ1-6; the D gene is possibly TRBD1 (5 bases). The CDR3 runs to 16 residues. The V gene's germline CDR1 is SNHLY and CDR2 FYNNEI. The ends were cut back, 3 bases at V and 4 bases at J, with 13 bases in the middle. CDR3 loop: CASSERGPDYNSPLHF. Written as DNA, the CDR3 is TGTGCCAGCAGTGAGAGGGGACCTGATTATAATTCACCCCTCCACTTT.

This clonotype has ten or more counts. In DNA, the CDR3 is TGTGCCACCAGTGATGCCAGGGTAGCGGGAGGGCCTCCGGATGAGCAGTTCTTC. Its protein is CATSDARVAGGPPDEQFF. The chain links TRBV24-1 to TRBJ2-1, with TRBD2 matching over 11 bases. Germline V gene data show CDR1 as KGHDR and CDR2 as SFDVKD. The CDR3 length is 18 residues. The trim removed 3 bases at V and 8 bases at J, leaving 14 bases unmatched.

This clonotype was recorded many times. The chain carries TRBV28 and TRBJ2-7; no reliable D call. Germline CDR1 is MDHEN and CDR2 is SYDVKM. Trimming left V 2 bases short and J 0 bases short, with 5 bases between. This CDR3 region has 13 residues. CDR3 region: CASSLTYSYEQYF. The DNA for the CDR3 is TGTGCCAGCAGTTTAACTTACTCCTACGAGCAGTACTTC.

With regard to this clonotype: A much larger clonotype is one base distant, so this may be a read error. The V gene is TRBV18, the J gene TRBJ2-7; no definite D call. The V and J ends lost 4 bases and 5 bases respectively, with 12 bases between them. Per germline, CDR1 KGHSH and CDR2 LQKENI. The CDR3 is 13 amino acids. For the CDR3, the DNA is TGTGCCAGCTCACTGAACACCCTCCACGAGCAGTACTTC. This codes for CASSLNTLHEQYF.

The sample holds many counts of this clonotype. J is TRBJ2-5 and V is TRBV3-1; D unresolved. The CDR3 covers 12 residues. Germline V lookup: CDR1 LGHDT, CDR2 YNNKEL (reference sequence). V was pared by 4 bases and J by 3 bases, with 6 bases between. This chain's CDR3 is CASSPLEETQYF. The CDR3 region has the DNA TGTGCCAGCAGCCCTCTCGAAGAGACCCAGTACTTC.

At least ten counts were recorded for this clonotype. V is TRBV7-2 and J is TRBJ1-5; D is perhaps TRBD1 (5 bases). Trimming stripped 5 bases from V and 3 bases from J, with 11 bases between. Germline CDR1 and CDR2: SGHTA and FQGNSA. The CDR3 spans 14 residues. The CDR3 protein is CASSGRGNNQPQHF. In DNA, the CDR3 is TGTGCCAGCAGCGGAAGGGGAAACAATCAGCCCCAGCATTTT.

Only a few counts were recorded for this clonotype. The gene calls are TRBV11-3 and TRBJ1-4; 9 nucleotides agree with TRBD1. V was clipped by 1 base and J by 7 bases; unmatched bases: 7. Germline values: CDR1 SGHNT, CDR2 YENEEA. The CDR3 totals 16 residues. CDR3 sequence: CASSLGNRGRREKLFF. CDR3 nucleotides: TGTGCCAGCAGCTTAGGCAACAGGGGGCGACGTGAAAAACTGTTTTTT.

As concerns this clonotype: Just one base apart from a much larger clone, this may be a read error. This chain links TRBV6-5 with TRBJ1-5, with D tentatively TRBD1 (5 bases). The CDR3 loop spans 15 amino acids. Per germline, CDR1 MNHEY and CDR2 SVGAGI. CDR3 nucleotide sequence: TGTGCCAGCAGTTACCCCGTGGGGGACGATCAGCCCCAGCGTTTT. It is translated as CASSYPVGDDQPQRF.

This clonotype was found many times. The V call is TRBV20-1, the J call TRBJ2-7; 10 nucleotides match TRBD1. V lost 3 bases to trimming and J lost 3 bases; unmatched junction nucleotides: 5. The CDR3 covers 14 residues. CDR1 DFQATT and CDR2 SNEGSKA come from the germline V gene (reference sequence). The CDR3 DNA is TGCAGTGCTAGTCGCCGGGACAGGGGCTACGAGCAGTACTTC. Protein sequence: CSASRRDRGYEQYF.

This clonotype was counted many times. The chain is built from TRBV24-1 and TRBJ2-1, with a possible D match to TRBD2 (5 bases). The length of the CDR3 is 15 residues. The V and J ends lost 4 bases and 7 bases respectively, with 16 bases between them. Per the germline V gene, CDR1 is KGHDR and CDR2 is SFDVKD. CDR3 protein: CATSDLLASWNEQFF. CDR3 sequence (DNA): TGTGCCACCAGTGACCTCCTAGCCTCCTGGAATGAGCAGTTCTTC.

Many counts were recorded for this clonotype. This chain joins TRBV18 and TRBJ2-6; D gene unclear. The CDR3 covers 14 residues. Germline V lookup: CDR1 KGHSH, CDR2 LQKENI. Trimming shortened V by 6 bases and J by 2 bases, and 8 bases separated the two germline ends. CDR3 in DNA: TGTGCCAGCTCCGACTCTGCTGGGGCCAACGTCCTGACTTTC. This encodes CASSDSAGANVLTF.

This clonotype occurred many times. The V and J genes are TRBV20-1 and TRBJ2-7; 9 nucleotides agree with TRBD2. CDR3 length: 14 residues. V lost 4 bases, J lost 0 bases, and 4 bases stayed unmatched. Germline CDR1 reads DFQATT; CDR2 reads SNEGSKA (reference sequence). The CDR3 spells CSAIAGVGSYEQYF. The CDR3 DNA reads TGCAGTGCTATAGCGGGAGTGGGCTCCTACGAGCAGTACTTC.

This clonotype was counted ten times or more. The V gene is TRBV20-1, the J gene TRBJ2-5; D gene unclear. There are 14 residues in the CDR3. V gave up 4 bases and J gave up 6 bases, with 18 bases separating them. Germline CDR1 DFQATT, CDR2 SNEGSKA (reference sequence). The CDR3 nucleotides are TGCAGTGCTAAACGCCAGTCGGTCGTTCAGACCCAGTACTTC. Amino acid sequence: CSAKRQSVVQTQYF.

Comments on this clonotype: This may be a read error, as it is one base from a much larger clone. CDR3 nucleotides: TGCAGCATGGGGACAGACCCCACAGGGACCCAGTACTTC. Its protein is CSMGTDPTGTQYF. V is TRBV29-1 and J is TRBJ2-3, with 7 nucleotides matching TRBD1. Judging by the DNA end, TRBJ2-5 fits better; the J call may be wrong. The germline V gene has CDR1 SQVTM and CDR2 ANQGSEA. The CDR3 runs 13 residues.

CDR3 in DNA: TGTGCCACCAGTGACGGGGACAGGCCTTGGGAGACCCAGTACTTC. Its translation is CATSDGDRPWETQYF. The rearrangement links TRBV24-1 to TRBJ2-5; 8 positions match TRBD1. Germline V gene lookup returns CDR1 KGHDR and CDR2 SFDVKD. The CDR3 has 15 residues. Germline trimming cut 4 bases from V and 5 bases from J; bases unmatched to any gene: 8.

This clonotype occurred many times. The chain combines TRBV6-1 with TRBJ1-1; D is possibly TRBD1 (6 bases). The CDR3 has 14 amino acids. The V gene lost 4 bases and the J gene lost 1 base, with 10 bases spanning the gap. CDR1 and CDR2 (germline): MNHNS, SASEGT. The CDR3: CASSAIQGNTEAFF. The CDR3 bases are TGTGCCAGCAGTGCAATACAGGGGAACACTGAAGCTTTCTTT.